Listed below are T cell receptor beta chains from one sample, sequenced in a study of T-cell reconstitution after alpha-beta-depleted transplantation in children. TCRdb re-derived calls from the PCR reads in MiXCR, one entry per CDR3 protein. This table has about 490,000 distinct CDR3 sequences, over 9.5% appearing once. Sequences were derived from PBMCs, sampled before TCRalphabeta/CD19-depleted stem cell transplant. These receptors all come from a child aged 2 to 10 with inherited bone marrow failure, due to receive a stem cell transplant. Each CDR3 is given with its conserved first and last residue. Each record gives: CDR3 protein, clone size, J gene, V gene. Part of the rows lack a size; the others show once, few, many or a class for expanded clones.

CASSPATGFAYEQYF	.	TRBJ2-7	TRBV6-2/TRBV6-3
CASSYSSGTDGANVLTF	many	TRBJ2-6	TRBV6-5
CATSREVAGAYEQYF	many	TRBJ2-7	TRBV15
CASSLGDRVTYEQFF	many	TRBJ2-1	TRBV7-9
CASSQPSDTQYF	.	TRBJ2-3	TRBV19
CASSWGWETQYF	many	TRBJ2-5	TRBV28
CASSLVETGLQETQYF	.	TRBJ2-5	TRBV28
CASSPRYSGANVLTF	many	TRBJ2-6	TRBV12-3/TRBV12-4
CSAPTDRAYEQYF	.	TRBJ2-7	TRBV20-1
CASSDYARLNTEAFF	few	TRBJ1-1	TRBV6-4
CSGGTQALNEKLFF	few	TRBJ1-4	TRBV20-1
CASSPRDNTEAFF	.	TRBJ1-1	TRBV12-3/TRBV12-4
CSARLAGPSNNEQFF	many	TRBJ2-1	TRBV20-1
CASSKLAASYNEQFF	many	TRBJ2-1	TRBV6-2/TRBV6-3
CASSSRGSDTQYF	many	TRBJ2-3	TRBV27
CASSQKVTQYF	many	TRBJ2-5	TRBV4-3
CASSQGASGRAREQYF	many	TRBJ2-7	TRBV4-3
CSARGTGDNYEQYF	many	TRBJ2-7	TRBV20-1
CSARPAPGFGGYTF	many	TRBJ1-2	TRBV20-1
CASSLQRSNLPIDTQYF	many	TRBJ2-3	TRBV5-1
CASSLVQERKTVNGYTF	few	TRBJ1-2	TRBV7-8
CASSLRQQYEQYF	many	TRBJ2-7	TRBV5-1
CASKTGSSYNEQFF	many	TRBJ2-1	TRBV6-1
CASSYSGPWNQPQHF	many	TRBJ1-5	TRBV6-2/TRBV6-3